This TCR beta chain was identified in a study of blood T cell repertoires in COVID-19. Trimming removed 3 bases from V and 5 bases from J; junction bases left unmatched: 6. This CDR3 is built from 15 residues. Germline CDR1 and CDR2: MDHEN and SYDVKM. The data were produced by immunoSEQ multiplex PCR, yet TCRdb's version contains in-frame clones alone and is incomplete. Here the sample spans some 360,000 clones, more than 75% being singletons. The chain carries TRBV28 and TRBJ2-5; 10 bases are a match to TRBD2. The receptor was derived from an older woman with COVID-19, enrolled during active disease. Sequenced sample: peripheral blood. Here the CDR3 DNA reads TGTGCCAGCAGTTTGTCCCTAGCGGGGGTGGAGACCCAGTACTTC. Translation gives CASSLSLAGVETQYF.